The 13 T cell receptor beta chains given below trace back to one sample, sequenced in a study of technical replicates of blood from several donors. Sequencing used immunoSEQ multiplex PCR; TCRdb keeps in-frame clones, though not all of them. The sample consists of about 82,000 clones, 85% to 95% of them appearing once. Sequenced: T cells isolated from PBMCs. These receptors all stem from a human donor in good health.

This chain links TRBV30 with TRBJ2-3; 11 nucleotides align to TRBD2. The CDR3 is 15 residues long. V gave up 1 base and J gave up 5 bases; unmatched junction bases: 5. The V gene's germline CDR1 is GTSNPN and CDR2 SVGIG (reference sequence). CDR3 sequence: CAWSALAGVKDTQYF. The CDR3 DNA reads as TGTGCCTGGAGTGCACTAGCGGGAGTTAAAGATACGCAGTATTTT.

The rearrangement uses TRBV30 and TRBJ1-5; tentative D call: TRBD1 (5 bases). Trimming took off 2 bases at V and 5 bases at J, with 7 bases between the two ends. Germline values: CDR1 GTSNPN, CDR2 SVGIG (reference sequence). The CDR3 consists of 12 residues. The CDR3 loop reads CAWSPGYQPQHF. The DNA of the CDR3 is TGTGCCTGGAGTCCAGGGTATCAGCCCCAGCATTTT.

The chain carries TRBV5-1 and TRBJ2-7; D gene uncertain. The CDR3 has 14 amino acids. CDR1 and CDR2 (germline): SGHRS, YFSETQ. Trimming pared 2 bases from V and 4 bases from J, leaving 13 bases between. As DNA, the CDR3 is TGCGCCAGCAGCTTTGATTCCGGAGTATACGAGCAGTACTTC. This translates into CASSFDSGVYEQYF.

The chain is built from TRBV6-5 and TRBJ2-1, with 13 nucleotides matching TRBD2. The length of the CDR3 is 15 residues. Germline CDR1 reads MNHEY; CDR2 reads SVGAGI. The trim removed 6 bases at V and 9 bases at J, leaving 8 bases unmatched. The CDR3 DNA sequence: TGTGCCAGCAGCCGAACTAGCGGGAGGGACGGTGAGCAGTTCTTC. This gives the protein CASSRTSGRDGEQFF.

The V gene is TRBV28, the J gene TRBJ2-7; TRBD2 matches at 9 bases. The CDR3 covers 17 residues. Unmatched junction bases numbered 20, after V lost 11 bases and J lost 3 bases. The germline gives CDR1 MDHEN, CDR2 SYDVKM. CDR3 protein: CAHSYSSWREGSYEQYF. CDR3 DNA: TGTGCCCATTCATATTCGTCATGGCGGGAGGGGAGCTACGAGCAGTACTTC.

The J gene is TRBJ1-2, the V gene TRBV19, with 7 bases identical to TRBD1. With V trimmed by 3 bases and J by 6 bases, 4 bases remained unmatched. The CDR3 covers 13 residues. The V gene's germline CDR1 is LNHDA and CDR2 SQIVND (reference sequence). Written as DNA, the CDR3 is TGTGCCAGTAGTATCCAGGGGGGCAATGGCTACACCTTC. This codes for CASSIQGGNGYTF.

The chain uses TRBV30 and TRBJ2-2; no reliable D call. Germline V gives CDR1 GTSNPN, CDR2 SVGIG (reference sequence). The CDR3 loop spans 11 amino acids. V was pared by 8 bases and J by 11 bases, with 15 bases between. The CDR3 nucleotides read TGTGCCGGCCAGGTACTCCTCGAGCTGTTTTTT. This sequence encodes CAGQVLLELFF.

The chain is built from TRBV14 and TRBJ1-2; D remains ambiguous. Germline CDR1 SGHDN, CDR2 FVKESK. V lost 0 bases, J lost 3 bases, and 5 bases lay in between. The CDR3 loop spans 13 amino acids. DNA for the CDR3: TGTGCCAGCAGCCAAGATCTAGACTATGGCTACACCTTC. Residues: CASSQDLDYGYTF.

The genes are TRBV9 and TRBJ2-1; 8 bases align to TRBD2. With V trimmed by 2 bases and J by 6 bases, 4 bases remained unmatched. The CDR3 is 14 amino acids. CDR1 and CDR2 from the germline V gene are SGDLS and YYNGEE. The CDR3 nucleotides read TGTGCCAGCAGCGTCACGACTAGCGTCAATGAGCAGTTCTTC. This sequence encodes CASSVTTSVNEQFF.

The chain recombines TRBV11-3 with TRBJ2-1; TRBD2 matches 7 bases. From germline, CDR1 is SGHNT and CDR2 YENEEA. J gave up 8 bases and V 1 base, and 11 bases lay outside the gene matches. The CDR3 has 16 amino acids. CDR3 loop: CASSLAPAGTEYEQFF. In nucleotides, the CDR3 is TGTGCCAGCAGCTTAGCACCAGCGGGAACGGAGTATGAGCAGTTCTTC.

The chain combines TRBV9 with TRBJ1-4; D is unclear. Deletions cut 0 bases from V and 0 bases from J, with 12 bases between. From germline, CDR1 is SGDLS and CDR2 YYNGEE. The CDR3 covers 17 residues. In DNA form, the CDR3 reads TGTGCCAGCAGCGTAGGCGGCCCACTTGCAACTAATGAAAAACTGTTTTTT. It is translated as CASSVGGPLATNEKLFF.

This chain joins TRBV7-3 and TRBJ2-7, with a weak D call TRBD1 (7 bases). V lost 5 bases, J lost 2 bases, and 13 bases lay in between. Germline CDR1 SGHTA, CDR2 FQGTGA. The CDR3 has 14 amino acids. CDR3 DNA sequence: TGTGCCAGCAGCCCGCGGGACAGAACCTACGAGCAGTACTTC. Its translation: CASSPRDRTYEQYF. Based on the CDR3 plus reference TRBV7-3 and TRBJ2-7, the full variable domain is GAGVSQTPSNKVTEKGKYVELRCDPISGHTALYWYRQSLGQGPEFLIYFQGTGAADDSGLPNDRFFAVRPEGSVSTLKIQRTERGDSAVYLCASSPRDRTYEQYFGPGTRLTVT.

This rearrangement joins TRBV6-6 to TRBJ2-1; 9 positions match TRBD1. Trimming at V came to 6 bases and at J to 5 bases, leaving 5 bases not matched to a gene. Germline-derived CDR1 and CDR2 are MNHNY and SVGAGI (reference sequence). The CDR3 spans 14 residues. The CDR3 sequence: CASSLGQGNNEQFF. The CDR3, as DNA: TGTGCCAGCAGCCTAGGACAGGGGAACAATGAGCAGTTCTTC.